The 27 T cell receptor beta chains presented below share a single source sample, sequenced in a study of blood T cell repertoires in COVID-19. Generated by immunoSEQ multiplex PCR, the TCRdb table keeps only in-frame clones and is missing some. The data show 150,000 to 200,000 clones, with approximately 84% seen just once and 6.9% held by the top ten. What was sequenced was peripheral blood. The receptors were gathered from a human donor with acute or convalescent COVID-19. The donor label of this sample is uncertain.

V gene TRBV11-2 combines with J gene TRBJ1-1; D gene uncertain. Germline CDR1 reads SGHAT; CDR2 reads FQNNGV. The germline V and J ends were trimmed by 1 base and 3 bases, with 9 bases remaining between them. CDR3 length: 14 residues. The CDR3 spells CASSLASGYTEAFF. Here the CDR3 DNA reads TGTGCCAGCAGCTTAGCCTCGGGTTACACTGAAGCTTTCTTT.

The rearrangement uses TRBV5-1 and TRBJ1-1; 8 nucleotides align to TRBD1. With 0 bases clipped from V and 4 bases from J, the junction kept 5 bases outside the gene matches. The CDR3 loop spans 15 amino acids. Germline V gives CDR1 SGHRS, CDR2 YFSETQ. CDR3 residues: CASSLGGTGLTEAFF. The CDR3 nucleotides read TGCGCCAGCAGCTTGGGGGGGACAGGCCTCACTGAAGCTTTCTTT.

V is TRBV7-8 and J is TRBJ2-2, with 9 positions matching TRBD2. Per germline, CDR1 SGHVS and CDR2 FQNEAQ. V was pared by 1 base and J by 7 bases, with 7 bases of the junction left unmatched. The CDR3 loop spans 16 amino acids. CDR3 region: CASSLVQAGGNGELFF. The CDR3 region has the DNA TGTGCCAGCAGCTTAGTCCAAGCGGGAGGTAACGGGGAGCTGTTTTTT.

This chain connects TRBV7-2 to TRBJ1-2; 7 nucleotides line up with TRBD1. This CDR3 spans 15 amino acids. Germline V gives CDR1 SGHTA, CDR2 FQGNSA. J was trimmed by 0 bases and V by 3 bases; bases with no gene match: 4. This CDR3 reads CASSLPQGANYGYTF. The DNA for the CDR3 is TGTGCCAGCAGCTTGCCTCAGGGGGCTAACTATGGCTACACCTTC.

This chain uses TRBV3-1 (or the pseudogene TRBV3-2) with TRBJ2-3; TRBD2 aligns across 8 bases. The CDR3 runs to 19 residues. V dropped 0 bases and J dropped 3; count of bases not matched to a gene: 14. Germline V gene lookup returns CDR1 LGHDT and CDR2 YNNKEL (reference sequence). The CDR3 protein is CASSQEGTAGALRTDTQYF. The CDR3 DNA follows: TGTGCCAGCAGCCAAGAAGGTACAGCGGGAGCGTTGAGGACAGATACGCAGTATTTT.

The chain joins TRBV28 to TRBJ2-5, with 7 bases matching TRBD2. J gave up 2 bases and V 4 bases, and 4 bases lay outside the gene matches. The CDR3 is 14 residues long. Germline CDR1 MDHEN, CDR2 SYDVKM. In nucleotides, the CDR3 is TGTGCCAGCAGTTCGACTAGCAGGCAAGAGACCCAGTACTTC. Protein: CASSSTSRQETQYF. Filled out from reference TRBV28 and TRBJ2-5, the complete variable domain reads DVKVTQSSRYLVKRTGEKVFLECVQDMDHENMFWYRQDPGLGLRLIYFSYDVKMKEKGDIPEGYSVSREKKERFSLILESASTNQTSMYLCASSSTSRQETQYFGPGTRLLVL.

The gene calls are TRBV27 and TRBJ2-1; tentatively, D is TRBD2 (6 bases). Germline assignment: CDR1 MNHEY and CDR2 SMNVEV (reference sequence). Trimming stripped 3 bases from V and 0 bases from J, with 9 bases between. CDR3 length equals 15 residues. The CDR3 protein is CASSLQEGSYNEQFF. The CDR3 coding sequence is TGTGCCAGCAGTTTGCAGGAGGGCTCCTACAATGAGCAGTTCTTC.

A single count supports this clone. This chain connects TRBV27 to TRBJ1-1; no firm D call. V gave up 4 bases and J gave up 10 bases, with 13 bases separating them. CDR3 size: 12 residues. Per germline, CDR1 MNHEY and CDR2 SMNVEV (reference sequence). The CDR3 is CASSSGSNGAFF. The CDR3 DNA follows: TGTGCCAGCAGTTCCGGGTCAAACGGAGCTTTCTTT.

The rearrangement links TRBV6-5 to TRBJ2-1, with a tentative D call TRBD2 (7 bases). The CDR3 covers 15 residues. The ends were cut back, 7 bases at V and 3 bases at J, with 16 bases in the middle. Germline V gene data show CDR1 as MNHEY and CDR2 as SVGAGI. The CDR3 here is CASTARGANYNEQFF. The CDR3 DNA is TGTGCCAGCACCGCACGGGGGGCCAACTACAATGAGCAGTTCTTC.

The CDR3 loop is CAWSRSSGSTDTQYF. CDR3 bases: TGTGCCTGGAGTAGGTCTAGCGGGAGCACAGATACGCAGTATTTT. This chain links TRBV30 with TRBJ2-3; 8 bases match TRBD2. The CDR3 runs 15 residues. The germline CDR1 and CDR2 sequences are GTSNPN and SVGIG (reference sequence). V dropped 2 bases and J dropped 0; count of bases not matched to a gene: 4.

V usage is TRBV27 and J usage is TRBJ2-1; the D is unclear. Trimming removed 1 base from V and 2 bases from J, with 3 bases in between. Per germline, CDR1 MNHEY and CDR2 SMNVEV (reference sequence). The CDR3 is 13 amino acids. In DNA, the CDR3 is TGTGCCAGCAGTTTATTCGCCTACAATGAGCAGTTCTTC. Translating gives CASSLFAYNEQFF.

This chain uses TRBV19 with TRBJ1-1, with D perhaps matching TRBD1 (5 bases). The germline V and J ends were trimmed by 6 bases and 1 base, with 15 bases remaining between them. This CDR3 has 15 residues. Germline V lookup: CDR1 LNHDA, CDR2 SQIVND (reference sequence). Here the CDR3 DNA reads TGTGCCAGTAGAATGCGTCAGGGCACGAACACTGAAGCTTTCTTT. Its translation: CASRMRQGTNTEAFF.

CDR3 sequence reads: CASSVRGDPYEQYF. For the CDR3, the DNA is TGTGCCAGCAGCGTGCGGGGAGATCCCTACGAGCAGTACTTC. The chain couples TRBV9 to TRBJ2-7; the D gene is possibly TRBD2 (6 bases). Trimming stripped 2 bases from V and 2 bases from J, with 11 bases between. This CDR3 has 14 residues. Looked up from germline, CDR1 is SGDLS and CDR2 is YYNGEE.

V is TRBV30 and J is TRBJ1-5, with 7 bases fitting TRBD1. The V gene's germline CDR1 is GTSNPN and CDR2 SVGIG (reference sequence). The trim removed 0 bases at V and 6 bases at J, leaving 5 bases unmatched. The CDR3 extends over 14 amino acids. DNA for the CDR3: TGTGCCTGGAGTGTCACAGGGGACAGTCAGCCCCAGCATTTT. It yields the protein CAWSVTGDSQPQHF.

CDR3 sequence: CASSQGLVGDNEQFF. The CDR3 DNA sequence: TGTGCCAGCAGCCAAGGCCTAGTAGGGGACAATGAGCAGTTCTTC. The chain employs TRBV3-1 (or the pseudogene TRBV3-2) and TRBJ2-1; D might be TRBD1 (5 bases). Germline assignment: CDR1 LGHDT and CDR2 YNNKEL (reference sequence). The CDR3 sequence is 15 residues long. V lost 1 base to trimming and J lost 5 bases, with 12 bases between them.

This clone was recorded a few times. The same CDR3 arises from other DNA sequences in this sample as well. This sequence joins TRBV30 and TRBJ1-3, with 8 bases lining up with TRBD1. CDR3 length: 13 residues. V shed 5 bases and J 2 bases; nucleotides not matched to a gene: 2. From germline, CDR1 is GTSNPN and CDR2 SVGIG (reference sequence). Written as DNA, the CDR3 is TGTGCCTGGGGGACAGGTGCTGGAAACACCATATATTTT. Translation: CAWGTGAGNTIYF.

This clone came up a few times. The gene calls are TRBV4-2 and TRBJ1-1; 7 bases fit TRBD1. The CDR3 loop spans 13 amino acids. Trimming at V came to 4 bases and at J to 3 bases, leaving 2 bases not matched to a gene. CDR1 LGHNA and CDR2 YNFKEQ come from the germline V gene. The CDR3 DNA reads TGTGCCAGCAGCCCCCAGGGGGACACTGAAGCTTTCTTT. Protein product: CASSPQGDTEAFF.

V usage is TRBV7-9 and J usage is TRBJ2-2; 10 bases are shared with TRBD1. From germline, CDR1 is SEHNR and CDR2 FQNEAQ (reference sequence). The V and J ends lost 2 bases and 5 bases, in that order; junction bases with no gene match: 2. The CDR3 contains 15 residues. Written as DNA, the CDR3 is TGTGCCAGCAGCTTACGGGACAGGGGTACCGGGGAGCTGTTTTTT. As protein: CASSLRDRGTGELFF. Drawing the rest from reference TRBV7-9 and TRBJ2-2, the complete variable domain is DTGVSQNPRHKITKRGQNVTFRCDPISEHNRLYWYRQTLGQGPEFLTYFQNEAQLEKSRLLSDRFSAERPKGSFSTLEIQRTEQGDSAMYLCASSLRDRGTGELFFGEGSRLTVL.

This chain joins TRBV15 and TRBJ2-5; D call uncertain. This CDR3 is 13 amino acids long. V was clipped by 2 bases and J by 5 bases, with 9 bases between them. Per the germline V gene, CDR1 is LNHNV and CDR2 is YYDKDF (reference sequence). CDR3 protein: CATSRSHEETQYF. In nucleotides, the CDR3 is TGTGCCACCAGCAGATCGCATGAGGAGACCCAGTACTTC.

This clone occurred a few times. The chain uses TRBV11-3 and TRBJ2-7; 9 bases fit TRBD1. This CDR3 is built from 16 residues. Germline V CDR1 and CDR2: SGHNT, YENEEA. V lost 1 base, J lost 2 bases, and 6 bases stayed unmatched. The CDR3 DNA reads as TGTGCCAGCAGCTTAGGAGGGACAGGGTCGACCTACGAGCAGTACTTC. As protein: CASSLGGTGSTYEQYF.

CDR3: CATGSTLDEQFF. The DNA for the CDR3 is TGTGCCACCGGGAGTACATTGGATGAGCAGTTCTTC. This chain links TRBV18 with TRBJ2-1; a possible D gene is TRBD2 (6 bases). Germline loops: CDR1 KGHSH, CDR2 LQKENI. CDR3 length: 12 amino acids. Trimming removed 10 bases from V and 8 bases from J, with 15 bases in between. The entire variable domain, with the rest obtained from reference TRBV18 and TRBJ2-1, is as follows: NAGVMQNPRHLVRRRGQEARLRCSPMKGHSHVYWYRQLPEEGLKFMVYLQKENIIDESGMPKERFSAEFPKEGPSILRIQQVVRGDSAAYFCATGSTLDEQFFGPGTRLTVL.

The rearrangement joins TRBV10-3 to TRBJ1-2, with D maybe TRBD1 (6 bases). The germline CDR1 and CDR2 sequences are ENHRY and SYGVKD. V lost 3 bases and J 8 bases, leaving 13 bases between the germline ends. CDR3 length equals 13 residues. The CDR3 DNA is TGTGCCATCAGTGAAGACAGGCCCTTCGGCTACACCTTC. It translates to CAISEDRPFGYTF.

This clone was seen more than once but under ten times. The chain uses TRBV5-4 and TRBJ2-7, with 8 bases that match TRBD1. The CDR3 spans 15 residues. V lost 4 bases to trimming and J lost 0 bases; unmatched junction nucleotides: 6. Germline V gene data show CDR1 as SGHNT and CDR2 as YYREEE (reference sequence). The CDR3 DNA reads as TGTGCCAGCAGCACCGGGACAGGTGGCTCCTACGAGCAGTACTTC. Translated, it gives CASSTGTGGSYEQYF. Supplemented by reference TRBV5-4 and TRBJ2-7, the full variable domain reads ETGVTQSPTHLIKTRGQQVTLRCSSQSGHNTVSWYQQALGQGPQFIFQYYREEENGRGNFPPRFSGLQFPNYSSELNVNALELDDSALYLCASSTGTGGSYEQYFGPGTRLTVT.

The chain couples TRBV2 to TRBJ1-5; D gene ambiguous. There are 14 residues in the CDR3. Trimming removed 6 bases at V and 4 bases at J, with 13 bases between. Looked up from germline, CDR1 is SNHLY and CDR2 is FYNNEI. The DNA of the CDR3 is TGTGCCAGCAGCCCCCGCGGAGGTAATCAGCCCCAGCATTTT. Its protein is CASSPRGGNQPQHF.

This chain joins TRBV5-4 and TRBJ1-2, with 7 bases that match TRBD1. The CDR3 length is 14 residues. J lost 9 bases, V lost 4 bases, and 12 bases had no gene match. Germline CDR1 reads SGHNT; CDR2 reads YYREEE (reference sequence). The DNA of the CDR3 is TGTGCCAGCAGCGGCGACAGGGATTATACGCGCTACACCTTC. This encodes CASSGDRDYTRYTF.

This clone occurred a few times. The chain is built from TRBV28 and TRBJ1-1; perhaps TRBD1 as D (6 bases). Germline-derived CDR1 and CDR2 are MDHEN and SYDVKM. Trimming removed 7 bases from V and 8 bases from J, with 20 bases in between. This CDR3 has 14 amino acids. CDR3 residues: CASTSPGTRAEAFF. In nucleotides, the CDR3 is TGTGCCAGCACCTCTCCCGGGACAAGGGCCGAAGCTTTCTTT.

This clone has a handful of counts. The chain couples TRBV6-1 to TRBJ1-4; 9 bases line up with TRBD1. After removal of 4 bases from V and 0 bases from J, the junction contained 6 bases not matched to a gene. The CDR3 has 17 amino acids. Germline CDR1 reads MNHNS; CDR2 reads SASEGT. The CDR3 protein is CASSARDRATTNEKLFF. The DNA of the CDR3 is TGTGCCAGCAGTGCGCGGGACAGGGCTACAACTAATGAAAAACTGTTTTTT.